The present T cell receptor (beta chain) was sequenced within a study of PD-L1 blockade in urothelial cancer. Background on the study: Atezolizumab 1,200 mg was given intravenously every 3 weeks, starting 2014. Blood analyses occurred 3 weeks (second dose) and 6 weeks post treatment start.

The assay was immunoSEQ multiplex PCR, and TCRdb's table has in-frame clones only and misses some. The table has 130,000 or so clones, 65% to 85% seen once. This CDR3 has 16 amino acids. The germline V and J ends were trimmed by 4 bases and 0 bases, with 13 bases remaining between them. Germline V lookup: CDR1 GTSNPN, CDR2 SVGIG (reference sequence). Time point denoted: pretreatment peripheral blood. The J gene is TRBJ1-6, the V gene TRBV30; D is possibly TRBD1 (5 bases). The sequence was obtained from a man aged 50 to 60 with urothelial cancer. The sequenced sample was PBMCs, obtained around atezolizumab (anti-PD-L1) treatment. Here the CDR3 DNA reads TGTGCCTGGAAGTGGGGCAGGAGCTCCTATAATTCACCCCTCCACTTT. It yields the protein CAWKWGRSSYNSPLHF.